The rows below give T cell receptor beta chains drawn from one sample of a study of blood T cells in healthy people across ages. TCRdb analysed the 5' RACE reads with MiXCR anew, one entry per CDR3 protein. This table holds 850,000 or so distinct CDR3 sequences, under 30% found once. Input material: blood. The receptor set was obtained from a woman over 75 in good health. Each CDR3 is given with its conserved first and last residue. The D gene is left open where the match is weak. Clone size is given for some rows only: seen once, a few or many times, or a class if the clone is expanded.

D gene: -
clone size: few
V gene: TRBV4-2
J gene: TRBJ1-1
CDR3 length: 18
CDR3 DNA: TGTGCCAGCAGCCAAGTTATCGACCTTGGGAGGGTGAACACTGAAGCTTTCTTT
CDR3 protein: CASSQVIDLGRVNTEAFF

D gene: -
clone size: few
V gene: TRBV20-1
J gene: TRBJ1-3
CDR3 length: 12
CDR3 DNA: TGCAGTGCTAGCGTCGGGGTAGACACCATATATTTT
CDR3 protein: CSASVGVDTIYF

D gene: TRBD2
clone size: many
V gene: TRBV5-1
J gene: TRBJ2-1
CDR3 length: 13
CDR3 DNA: TGCGCCAGCAGCTTGGCCGGGGGGGGACACCAGTTCTTC
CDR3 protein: CASSLAGGGHQFF

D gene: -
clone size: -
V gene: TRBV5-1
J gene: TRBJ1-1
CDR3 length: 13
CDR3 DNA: TGCGCCAGCAGCACAAACAGGAACACTGAAGCTTTCTTT
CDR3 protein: CASSTNRNTEAFF

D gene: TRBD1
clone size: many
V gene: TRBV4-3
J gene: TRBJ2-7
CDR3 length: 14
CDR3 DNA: TGCGCCAGCAGCCCAAGGACAGGGGTTAGCGAGCAGTACTTC
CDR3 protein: CASSPRTGVSEQYF

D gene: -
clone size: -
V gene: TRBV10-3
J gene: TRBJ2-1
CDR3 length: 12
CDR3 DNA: TGTGCCATCAGTGGGACTTCCAATGAGCAGTTCTTC
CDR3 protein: CAISGTSNEQFF

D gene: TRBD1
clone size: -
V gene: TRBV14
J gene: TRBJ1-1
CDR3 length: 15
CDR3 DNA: TGTGCCAGCAGCCACAGGCAGGGGGGGAACACTGAAGCTTTCTTT
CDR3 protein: CASSHRQGGNTEAFF

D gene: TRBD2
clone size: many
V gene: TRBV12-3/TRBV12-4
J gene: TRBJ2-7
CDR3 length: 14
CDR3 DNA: TGTGCCAGCAGGGAAGCTAGCGGGGGATCTACCCAGTACTTC
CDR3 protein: CASREASGGSTQYF

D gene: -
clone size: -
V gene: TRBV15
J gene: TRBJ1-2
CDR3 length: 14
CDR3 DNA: TGTGCCACCAGCACGGGCCCAACAAACTATGGCTACACCTTC
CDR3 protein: CATSTGPTNYGYTF

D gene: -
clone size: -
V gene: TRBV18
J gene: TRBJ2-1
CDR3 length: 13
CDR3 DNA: TGTGCCAGCTCACCATCGGCCCGCAATGAGCAGTTCTTC
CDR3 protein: CASSPSARNEQFF

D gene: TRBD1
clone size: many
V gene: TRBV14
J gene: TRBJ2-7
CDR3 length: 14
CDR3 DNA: TGTGCCAGCAGCCAATATAGACAGGGCTACGAGCAGTACTTC
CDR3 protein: CASSQYRQGYEQYF

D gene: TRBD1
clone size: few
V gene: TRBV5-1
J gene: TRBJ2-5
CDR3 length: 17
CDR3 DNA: TGCGCCAGCAGCTTGGGGACAGGGAACCCATCAGTAGAGACCCAGTACTTC
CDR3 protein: CASSLGTGNPSVETQYF

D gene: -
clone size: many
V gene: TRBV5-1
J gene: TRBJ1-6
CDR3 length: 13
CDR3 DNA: TGCGCCAGCAGCTTGGACAGAGATTCACCCCTCCACTTT
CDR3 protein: CASSLDRDSPLHF

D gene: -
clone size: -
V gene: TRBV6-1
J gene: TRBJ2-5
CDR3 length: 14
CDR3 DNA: TGTGCCAGCATAGGACACCTTCTGGGAGAGACCCAGTACTTC
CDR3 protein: CASIGHLLGETQYF

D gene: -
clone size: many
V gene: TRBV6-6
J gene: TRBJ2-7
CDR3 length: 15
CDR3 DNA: TGTGCCAGCAGTTCAGACGGGAAGTCTCCCTACGAGCAGTACTTC
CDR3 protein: CASSSDGKSPYEQYF

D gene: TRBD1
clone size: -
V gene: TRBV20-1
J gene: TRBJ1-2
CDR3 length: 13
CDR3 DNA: TGCAGTGCCAGCCACCGACAGGGAAGGGGCTACACCTTC
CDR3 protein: CSASHRQGRGYTF